The sequence of this TCR beta chain was determined in a study of blood T cell repertoires in COVID-19. Recruited during active infection, patients (from Seattle) were subsequently followed longitudinally. Measured with immunoSEQ multiplex PCR; TCRdb has only the in-frame clones, and not every one. The sample consists of 150,000 or so clones, roughly nine tenths of them appearing once. The CDR3 runs to 15 residues. V gave up 4 bases and J gave up 2 bases; unmatched junction bases: 5. Per the germline V gene, CDR1 is SGHDN and CDR2 is FVKESK. Sequencing was done on a sample of peripheral blood. This receptor was obtained from a man younger than 30 with COVID-19, enrolled during active disease. This chain connects TRBV14 to TRBJ2-7; the match to TRBD1 covers 10 bases. In DNA form, the CDR3 reads TGTGCCAGCAGCCTTGGGACAGGGGTCACCTACGAGCAGTACTTC. This gives the protein CASSLGTGVTYEQYF. Drawing the rest from reference TRBV14 and TRBJ2-7, the complete variable domain is EAGVTQFPSHSVIEKGQTVTLRCDPISGHDNLYWYRRVMGKEIKFLLHFVKESKQDESGMPNNRFLAERTGGTYSTLKVQPAELEDSGVYFCASSLGTGVTYEQYFGPGTRLTVT.